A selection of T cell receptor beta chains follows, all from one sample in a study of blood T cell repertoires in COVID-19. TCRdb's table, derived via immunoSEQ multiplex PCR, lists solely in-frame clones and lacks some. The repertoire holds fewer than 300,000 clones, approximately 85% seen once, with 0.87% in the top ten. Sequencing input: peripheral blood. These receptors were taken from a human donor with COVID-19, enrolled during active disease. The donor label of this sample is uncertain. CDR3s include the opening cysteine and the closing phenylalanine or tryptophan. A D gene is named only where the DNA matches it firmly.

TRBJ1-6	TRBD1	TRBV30	CAWSEGTANSPLHF
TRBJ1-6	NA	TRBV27	CASSPLGRRNSPLHF
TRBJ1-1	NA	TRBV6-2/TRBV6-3	CASSNLDRKAFF
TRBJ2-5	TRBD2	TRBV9	CASSVAATSGTSQETQYF
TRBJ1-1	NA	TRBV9	CASSVVGAITEAFF
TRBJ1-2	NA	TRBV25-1	CASSAPYSELSNYGYTF
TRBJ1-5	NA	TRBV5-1	CASSPDTGSGNQPQHF
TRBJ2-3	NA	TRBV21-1	CASRTSGSTDTQYF
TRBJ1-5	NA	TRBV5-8	CASSLWGFNQPQHF
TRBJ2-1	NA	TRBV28	CASSLVSDNEQFF
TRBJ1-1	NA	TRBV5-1	CASSLVISRVAEAFF
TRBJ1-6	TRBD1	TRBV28	CASSLTGNSPLHF
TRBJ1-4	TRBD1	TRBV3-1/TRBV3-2	CASSDRRYGTAEKLFF
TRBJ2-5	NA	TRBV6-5	CASRPGARETQYF
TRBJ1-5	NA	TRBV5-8	CASSPPGVGLYSNQPQHF
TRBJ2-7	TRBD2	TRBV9	CASSVGTSFTYEQYF
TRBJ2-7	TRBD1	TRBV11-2	CASSLAGGSSYEQYF
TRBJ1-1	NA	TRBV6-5	CASSIGSGNTEAFF
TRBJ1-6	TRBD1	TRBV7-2	CASSLGDRGLRSSPLHF
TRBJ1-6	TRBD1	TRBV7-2	CASSATGGRNSPLHF
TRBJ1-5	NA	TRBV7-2	CASSPPGQPQHF
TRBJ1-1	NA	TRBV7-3	CASSLGHSNTEAFF
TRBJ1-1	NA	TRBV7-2	CASSLGRGMNTEAFF
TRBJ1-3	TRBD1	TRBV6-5	CASSSPQGVGGNTIYF
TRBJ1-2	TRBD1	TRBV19	CASTPPDRGYGYTF
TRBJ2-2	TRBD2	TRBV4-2	CASSQGLAGGPGGELFF
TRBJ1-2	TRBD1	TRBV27	CASSLLGTGRIYGYTF
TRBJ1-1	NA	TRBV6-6	CASSPLTEAFF
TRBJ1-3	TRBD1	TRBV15	CATSRDIQGSLYGGNTIYF
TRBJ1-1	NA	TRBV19	CASRAYDRIPEAFF
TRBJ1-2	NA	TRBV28	CASSSPPANYGYTF
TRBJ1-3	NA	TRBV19	CASSAHGSGNTIYF
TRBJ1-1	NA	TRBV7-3	CASSFSGVTEAFF
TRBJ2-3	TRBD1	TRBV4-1	CASSQEPGTGPDTQYF
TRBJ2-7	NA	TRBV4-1	CASSQESSYEQYF
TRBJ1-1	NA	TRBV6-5	CASSYISGSRNTEAFF
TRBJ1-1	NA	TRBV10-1	CASSAGRATEAFF
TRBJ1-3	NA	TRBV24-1	CATSESGISNTIYF
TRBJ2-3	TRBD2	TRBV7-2	CASSLTSGGRSTDTQYF